The 20 T cell receptor beta chains below were found in one sample sequenced in a study of blood T cell repertoires in COVID-19. TCRdb's table, derived via immunoSEQ multiplex PCR, lists solely in-frame clones and lacks some. Of about 120,000 clones in the sample, over 75% are singletons; the top ten hold 1.8%. Sequenced sample: peripheral blood. These TCRs come from a human donor with active COVID-19. The donor label of this sample is uncertain.

J is TRBJ2-3 and V is TRBV4-3; no firm D call. The CDR3 covers 15 residues. V gave up 6 bases and J gave up 0 bases, with 13 bases separating them. CDR1 LGHNA and CDR2 YSLEER come from the germline V gene. CDR3 DNA sequence: TGCGCCAGCAGGACGACAAGGATGAGCACAGATACGCAGTATTTT. Its protein is CASRTTRMSTDTQYF.

This sequence joins TRBV19 and TRBJ1-2; possibly TRBD1 for D (5 bases). Germline loops: CDR1 LNHDA, CDR2 SQIVND (reference sequence). Trimming took 7 bases from V and 0 from J, leaving 15 bases between them. The CDR3 is made up of 15 amino acids. In nucleotides, the CDR3 is TGTGCCAGTAATCGCGGGGGGTTATCTAACTATGGCTACACCTTC. Translating it yields CASNRGGLSNYGYTF.

A single count supports this clone. V is TRBV12-5 and J is TRBJ2-3; 11 bases map to TRBD2. The CDR3 is 17 residues long. Trimming took 1 base from V and 2 from J; bases not matched to a gene: 5. In germline, CDR1 is LGHNT, CDR2 FRNRAP. The CDR3 nucleotides read TGTGCTAGTGGTTTGGGAACTAGCGGGGGTTCCACAGATACGCAGTATTTT. It yields the protein CASGLGTSGGSTDTQYF.

J is TRBJ2-7 and V is TRBV5-1; 9 bases line up with TRBD1. The CDR3 sequence is 17 residues long. Unmatched junction bases numbered 7, after V lost 0 bases and J lost 0 bases. Germline CDR1 is SGHRS and CDR2 is YFSETQ. DNA for the CDR3: TGCGCCAGCAGCTTGGATACCGGGACAGGGAGCTCCTACGAGCAGTACTTC. Protein sequence: CASSLDTGTGSSYEQYF.

The chain links TRBV29-1 to TRBJ1-4; D might be TRBD1 (6 bases). Germline V gene sequence: CDR1 SQVTM, CDR2 ANQGSEA. CDR3 length: 13 residues. V gave up 5 bases and J gave up 1 base, with 8 bases separating them. CDR3 residues: CSVIRGTNEKLFF. The CDR3 DNA sequence: TGCAGCGTTATCAGGGGAACTAATGAAAAACTGTTTTTT. Combining the CDR3 with reference TRBV29-1 and TRBJ1-4 gives the whole variable domain SAVISQKPSRDICQRGTSLTIQCQVDSQVTMMFWYRQQPGQSLTLIATANQGSEATYESGFVIDKFPISRPNLTFSTLTVSNMSPEDSSIYLCSVIRGTNEKLFFGSGTQLSVL.

The chain joins TRBV2 to TRBJ2-2, with 8 nucleotides matching TRBD2. The CDR3 is 15 amino acids. Trimming at V came to 6 bases and at J to 6 bases, leaving 9 bases not matched to a gene. In germline, CDR1 is SNHLY, CDR2 FYNNEI. CDR3 sequence: CASSKLGLAAGELFF. The CDR3 region has the DNA TGTGCCAGCAGCAAACTCGGACTAGCTGCCGGGGAGCTGTTTTTT.

Note on this clone: The sample contains more than one DNA sequence encoding this CDR3. V is TRBV12-3 or TRBV12-4 and J is TRBJ2-3; D unresolved. This CDR3 is built from 11 residues. Trimming removed 3 bases at V and 6 bases at J, with 4 bases between. CDR3 sequence: CASSLADTQYF. The CDR3 region has the DNA TGTGCCAGCAGTTTGGCCGATACGCAGTATTTT.

The chain has TRBV24-1 and TRBJ2-3; the match to TRBD1 covers 9 bases. Germline CDR1 KGHDR, CDR2 SFDVKD. This CDR3 is built from 16 residues. The V gene end was trimmed by 4 bases and the J gene end by 2 bases; junction bases not matched to a gene: 6. The CDR3: CATSDPGTGFTDTQYF. The DNA for the CDR3 is TGTGCCACCAGTGACCCCGGGACAGGGTTCACAGATACGCAGTATTTT.

This chain uses TRBV15 with TRBJ1-5, with D perhaps matching TRBD1 (5 bases). The germline CDR1 and CDR2 sequences are LNHNV and YYDKDF (reference sequence). Trimming took 1 base from V and 6 from J, leaving 16 bases between them. The CDR3 totals 16 residues. CDR3 in amino acids: CATSRAGPGGGQPQHF. CDR3 nucleotide sequence: TGTGCCACCAGCAGAGCCGGTCCTGGGGGAGGTCAGCCCCAGCATTTT.

The gene calls are TRBV18 and TRBJ2-7; 9 nucleotides match TRBD1. The CDR3 has 15 residues. CDR1 and CDR2 (germline): KGHSH, LQKENI. With 6 bases clipped from V and 1 base from J, the junction kept 7 bases outside the gene matches. CDR3 in amino acids: CASSDLQGASYEQYF. For the CDR3, the DNA is TGTGCCAGCTCGGACTTACAGGGGGCGTCCTACGAGCAGTACTTC. Full variable domain (outside the CDR3, taken from reference TRBV18 and TRBJ2-7): NAGVMQNPRHLVRRRGQEARLRCSPMKGHSHVYWYRQLPEEGLKFMVYLQKENIIDESGMPKERFSAEFPKEGPSILRIQQVVRGDSAAYFCASSDLQGASYEQYFGPGTRLTVT.

This sequence joins TRBV5-1 and TRBJ1-2, with TRBD1 matching over 8 bases. CDR1 is SGHRS, CDR2 YFSETQ, per germline. This CDR3 comprises 15 residues. V gave up 4 bases and J gave up 2 bases; unmatched junction bases: 7. In DNA form, the CDR3 reads TGCGCCAGCAGCGACCGGGACAGGCTCAACTATGGCTACACCTTC. The encoded protein is CASSDRDRLNYGYTF.

In this sample, this clone turned up once. The chain combines TRBV5-6 with TRBJ1-6, with 11 bases matching TRBD1. J gave up 4 bases and V 1 base, and 7 bases lay outside the gene matches. CDR1 and CDR2 from the germline V gene are SGHDT and YYEEEE. The CDR3 contains 18 residues. The CDR3 nucleotides read TGTGCCAGCAGCTTGAACCCAGGACAGGGGGCTTATAATTCACCCCTCCACTTT. This gives the protein CASSLNPGQGAYNSPLHF.

CDR3 in amino acids: CASSQEWGHPNTEAFF. The DNA for the CDR3 is TGCGCCAGCAGCCAAGAGTGGGGACACCCGAACACTGAAGCTTTCTTT. This chain links TRBV4-1 with TRBJ1-1; D is perhaps TRBD1 (6 bases). CDR1 and CDR2 (germline): MGHRA, YSYEKL. This CDR3 spans 16 amino acids. The V end lost 0 bases, the J end lost 1 base, and 12 bases lay between the germline ends.

The J gene is TRBJ2-1, the V gene TRBV28; TRBD2 is a possible D gene (7 bases). The germline V gene encodes CDR1 MDHEN and CDR2 SYDVKM. V was trimmed by 1 base and J by 2 bases, leaving 9 bases between them. This CDR3 contains 15 residues. Here the CDR3 DNA reads TGTGCCAGCAGTTTATTAGGGGGGGCCTACAATGAGCAGTTCTTC. This sequence encodes CASSLLGGAYNEQFF. The full variable domain, completed using reference TRBV28 and TRBJ2-1, is DVKVTQSSRYLVKRTGEKVFLECVQDMDHENMFWYRQDPGLGLRLIYFSYDVKMKEKGDIPEGYSVSREKKERFSLILESASTNQTSMYLCASSLLGGAYNEQFFGPGTRLTVL.

This clone was seen only once. The chain combines TRBV18 with TRBJ2-6; the match to TRBD1 covers 8 bases. This CDR3 comprises 17 residues. The junction had 5 bases not matched to a gene; V was cut back by 2 bases and J by 2 bases. Germline lookup yields CDR1 KGHSH and CDR2 LQKENI. The CDR3 DNA reads TGTGCCAGCTCACCAAACACAGGGGGTGCTGGGGCCAACGTCCTGACTTTC. Its protein is CASSPNTGGAGANVLTF.

This chain joins TRBV7-2 and TRBJ2-7; TRBD2 is a possible D gene (6 bases). The CDR3 contains 13 residues. V was pared by 5 bases and J by 4 bases, with 12 bases between. Germline values: CDR1 SGHTA, CDR2 FQGNSA. The CDR3 nucleotides read TGTGCCAGCAGCCTTCGGGAGCTATACGAGCAGTACTTC. This codes for CASSLRELYEQYF.

This clone has only a few counts. The chain carries TRBV25-1 and TRBJ1-6; D may be TRBD1 (5 bases). The germline CDR1 and CDR2 sequences are MGHDK and SYGVNS. V was clipped by 7 bases and J by 7 bases, with 14 bases between them. The CDR3 runs 14 residues. DNA of the CDR3: TGTGCCAGCAAGAAGGACAATTCGAATTCACCCCTCCACTTT. Protein product: CASKKDNSNSPLHF.

The chain has TRBV3-1 (or the pseudogene TRBV3-2) and TRBJ2-5, with D possibly being TRBD2 (5 bases). Germline CDR1 reads LGHDT; CDR2 reads YNNKEL (reference sequence). V lost 3 bases to trimming and J lost 0 bases, with 17 bases between them. The CDR3 spans 17 residues. The CDR3 coding sequence is TGTGCCAGCAGCCAGCGGGTGTTAGCCGGGTACCAAGAGACCCAGTACTTC. Translating it yields CASSQRVLAGYQETQYF.

The DNA of the CDR3 is TGTGCCAGCAGCGTAGGGGCGGGGGCTCTAGCCAAAAACATTCAGTACTTC. Its protein product is CASSVGAGALAKNIQYF. This chain connects TRBV9 to TRBJ2-4; perhaps TRBD2 as D (7 bases). The CDR3 loop spans 17 amino acids. Germline V gene sequence: CDR1 SGDLS, CDR2 YYNGEE. Trimming stripped 0 bases from V and 0 bases from J, with 13 bases between.

As to this clone: One end of the junction fails to match germline, which may point to a read error. This chain links TRBV30 with TRBJ2-7; 14 positions match TRBD2. CDR3 length: 12 residues. Per germline, CDR1 GTSNPN and CDR2 SVGIG (reference sequence). The CDR3 is CAWSRGLAGALF. DNA for the CDR3: TGTGCCTGGAGTAGGGGACTAGCGGGGGCCCTCTTC.